This T cell receptor beta chain was found in a study of Graves' ophthalmopathy and Graves' hyperthyroidism. As the template, RNA transcripts were used to amplify TCR beta CDR3 regions. After a first-round RT-PCR with HTBI primers, a second-round multiplex PCR was run. TCRdb passed the multiplex PCR reads through MiXCR, listing each CDR3 protein once. Of about 740,000 distinct CDR3 sequences listed, roughly two fifths are singletons. The CDR3 is 12 amino acids. The ends were cut back, 8 bases at V and 4 bases at J, with 15 bases in the middle. The germline gives CDR1 SQVTM, CDR2 ANQGSEA. The sequenced sample consisted of peripheral blood. The chain couples TRBV29-1 to TRBJ2-7; TRBD1 or TRBD2 may be the D gene (5 bases each). The source of this sequence is an adult man with Graves' ophthalmopathy. The CDR3 coding sequence is TGCAGCCAAGAATCGTGGGGGTACGAGCAGTACTTC. Translated, it gives CSQESWGYEQYF.